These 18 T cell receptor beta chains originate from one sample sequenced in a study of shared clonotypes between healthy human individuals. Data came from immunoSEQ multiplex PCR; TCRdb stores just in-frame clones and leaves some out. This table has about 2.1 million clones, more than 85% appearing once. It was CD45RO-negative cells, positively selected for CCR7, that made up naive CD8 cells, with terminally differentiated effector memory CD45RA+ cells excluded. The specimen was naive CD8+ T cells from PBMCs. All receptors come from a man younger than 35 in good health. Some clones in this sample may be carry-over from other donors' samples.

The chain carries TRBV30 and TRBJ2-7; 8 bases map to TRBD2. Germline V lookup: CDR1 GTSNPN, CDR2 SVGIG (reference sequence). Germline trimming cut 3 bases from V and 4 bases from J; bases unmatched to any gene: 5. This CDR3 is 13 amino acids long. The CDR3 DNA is TGTGCCTGGAGGGTCTCGGGGGGGTACGAGCAGTACTTC. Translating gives CAWRVSGGYEQYF.

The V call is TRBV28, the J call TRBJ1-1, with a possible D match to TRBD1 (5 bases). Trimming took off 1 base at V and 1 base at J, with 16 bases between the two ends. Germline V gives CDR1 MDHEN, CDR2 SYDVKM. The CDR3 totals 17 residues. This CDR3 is CASSLFVGVGTNTEAFF. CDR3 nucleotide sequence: TGTGCCAGCAGTTTATTTGTCGGGGTTGGGACGAACACTGAAGCTTTCTTT.

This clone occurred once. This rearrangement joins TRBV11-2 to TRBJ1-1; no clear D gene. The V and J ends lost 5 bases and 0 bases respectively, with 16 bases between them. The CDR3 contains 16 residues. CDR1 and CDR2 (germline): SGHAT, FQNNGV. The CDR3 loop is CASSPSGDFLNTEAFF. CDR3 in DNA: TGTGCCAGCAGCCCCTCCGGGGATTTTTTGAACACTGAAGCTTTCTTT.

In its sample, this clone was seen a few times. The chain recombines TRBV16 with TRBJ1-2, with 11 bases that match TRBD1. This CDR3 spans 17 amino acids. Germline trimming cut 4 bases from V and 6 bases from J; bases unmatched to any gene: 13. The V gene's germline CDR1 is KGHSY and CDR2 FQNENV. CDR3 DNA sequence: TGTGCCAGCAGCCGGACGAACTCGGGACAGGGGGACGATGGCTACACCTTC. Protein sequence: CASSRTNSGQGDDGYTF.

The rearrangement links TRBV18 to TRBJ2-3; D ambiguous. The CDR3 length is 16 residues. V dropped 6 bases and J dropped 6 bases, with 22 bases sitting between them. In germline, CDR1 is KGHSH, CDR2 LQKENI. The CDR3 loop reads CASSTTGSRSSDTQYF. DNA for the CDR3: TGTGCCAGCTCCACGACCGGGTCTAGAAGTTCGGATACGCAGTATTTT.

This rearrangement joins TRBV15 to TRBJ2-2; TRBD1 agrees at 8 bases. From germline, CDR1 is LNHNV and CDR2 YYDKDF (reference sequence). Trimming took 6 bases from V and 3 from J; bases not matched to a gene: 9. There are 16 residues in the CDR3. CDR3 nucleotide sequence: TGTGCCACCAGTCCGGACAGGGAGGTTCACACCGGGGAGCTGTTTTTT. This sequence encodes CATSPDREVHTGELFF.

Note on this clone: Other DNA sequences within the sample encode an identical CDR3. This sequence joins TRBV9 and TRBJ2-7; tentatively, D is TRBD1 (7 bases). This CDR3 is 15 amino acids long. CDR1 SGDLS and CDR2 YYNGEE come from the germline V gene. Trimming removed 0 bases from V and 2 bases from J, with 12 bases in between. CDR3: CASSVGQGGPYEQYF. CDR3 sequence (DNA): TGTGCCAGCAGCGTAGGGCAGGGGGGACCCTACGAGCAGTACTTC.

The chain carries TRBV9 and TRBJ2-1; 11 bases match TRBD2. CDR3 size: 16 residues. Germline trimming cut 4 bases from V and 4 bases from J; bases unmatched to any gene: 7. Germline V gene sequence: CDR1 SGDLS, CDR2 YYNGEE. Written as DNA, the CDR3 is TGTGCCAGCAGCCCTCAGACTAGCGGGAATTACAATGAGCAGTTCTTC. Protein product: CASSPQTSGNYNEQFF.

The DNA of the CDR3 is TGTGCCACCAGCAGAGATAGGGACTCCGGGACAGGAATCACAGATACGCAGTATTTT. This encodes CATSRDRDSGTGITDTQYF. V and J are TRBV15 and TRBJ2-3; 8 nucleotides agree with TRBD1. Germline CDR1 and CDR2: LNHNV and YYDKDF (reference sequence). The CDR3 runs to 19 residues. After removal of 0 bases from V and 2 bases from J, the junction contained 13 bases not matched to a gene.

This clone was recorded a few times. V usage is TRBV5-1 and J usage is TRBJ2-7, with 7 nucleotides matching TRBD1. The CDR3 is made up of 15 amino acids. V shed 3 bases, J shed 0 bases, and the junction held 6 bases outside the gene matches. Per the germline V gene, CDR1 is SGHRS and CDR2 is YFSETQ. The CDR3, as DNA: TGCGCCAGCAGCTCCCTTGGGACAGTCTCCTACGAGCAGTACTTC. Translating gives CASSSLGTVSYEQYF. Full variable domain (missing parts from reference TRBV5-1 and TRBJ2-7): KAGVTQTPRYLIKTRGQQVTLSCSPISGHRSVSWYQQTPGQGLQFLFEYFSETQRNKGNFPGRFSGRQFSNSRSEMNVSTLELGDSALYLCASSSLGTVSYEQYFGPGTRLTVT.

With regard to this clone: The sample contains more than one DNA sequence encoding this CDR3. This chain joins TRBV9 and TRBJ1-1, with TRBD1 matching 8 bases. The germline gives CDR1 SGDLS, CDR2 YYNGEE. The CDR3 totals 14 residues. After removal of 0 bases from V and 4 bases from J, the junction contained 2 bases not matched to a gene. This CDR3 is CASSVGDRGTEAFF. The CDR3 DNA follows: TGTGCCAGCAGCGTAGGTGACAGGGGCACTGAAGCTTTCTTT.

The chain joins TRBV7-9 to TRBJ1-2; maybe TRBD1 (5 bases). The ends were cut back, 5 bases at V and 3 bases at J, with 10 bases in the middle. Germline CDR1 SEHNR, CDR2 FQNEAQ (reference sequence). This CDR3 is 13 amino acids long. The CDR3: CASSPAGHYGYTF. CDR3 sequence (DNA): TGTGCCAGCAGCCCCGCGGGGCACTATGGCTACACCTTC.

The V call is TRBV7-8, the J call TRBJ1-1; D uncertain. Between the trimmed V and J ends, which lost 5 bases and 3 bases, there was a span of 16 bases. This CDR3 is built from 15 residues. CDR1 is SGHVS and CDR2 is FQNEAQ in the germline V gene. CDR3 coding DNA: TGTGCCAGCAGCCCTCCGACAAGCATATACACTGAAGCTTTCTTT. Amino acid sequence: CASSPPTSIYTEAFF.

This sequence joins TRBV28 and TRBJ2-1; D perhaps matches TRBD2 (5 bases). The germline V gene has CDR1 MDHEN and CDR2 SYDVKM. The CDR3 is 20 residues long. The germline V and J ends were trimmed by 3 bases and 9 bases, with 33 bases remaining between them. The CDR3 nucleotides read TGTGCCAGCAGTTTTTCCCCCGGGATCGATAAACAGTTACGATCGGCTGAGCAGTTCTTC. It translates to CASSFSPGIDKQLRSAEQFF.

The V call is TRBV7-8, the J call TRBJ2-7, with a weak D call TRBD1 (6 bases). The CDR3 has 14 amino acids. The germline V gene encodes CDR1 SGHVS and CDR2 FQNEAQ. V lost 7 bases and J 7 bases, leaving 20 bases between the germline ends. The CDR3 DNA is TGTGCCAGCATCCAAGACCAGGGGCCGTGGGAGCAGTACTTC. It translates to CASIQDQGPWEQYF.

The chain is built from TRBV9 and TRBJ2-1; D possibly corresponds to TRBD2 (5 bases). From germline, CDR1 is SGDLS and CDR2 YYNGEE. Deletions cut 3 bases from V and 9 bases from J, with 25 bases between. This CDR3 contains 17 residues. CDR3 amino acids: CASSATVRTPLWVEQFF. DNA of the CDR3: TGTGCCAGCAGCGCCACGGTAAGGACTCCCCTATGGGTTGAGCAGTTCTTC.

CDR3 region: CAWSQTGSTDTQYF. CDR3 nucleotides: TGTGCCTGGAGCCAGACAGGGTCCACAGATACGCAGTATTTT. V and J are TRBV30 and TRBJ2-3, with 7 bases that match TRBD1. The CDR3 spans 14 residues. The V and J ends lost 3 bases and 2 bases, in that order; junction bases with no gene match: 5. The V gene's germline CDR1 is GTSNPN and CDR2 SVGIG (reference sequence).

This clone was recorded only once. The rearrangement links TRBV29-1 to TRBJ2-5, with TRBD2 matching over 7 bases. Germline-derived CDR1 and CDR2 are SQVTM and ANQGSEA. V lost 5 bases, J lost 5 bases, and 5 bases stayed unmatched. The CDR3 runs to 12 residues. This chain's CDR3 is CSVWREPETQYF. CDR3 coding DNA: TGCAGCGTTTGGCGGGAGCCGGAGACCCAGTACTTC.